What follows describes a single TCR beta chain. Its antigen is not known. The data were obtained in a study of vaccination and CD4 T cells after COVID-19. Germline trimming cut 2 bases from V and 5 bases from J; bases unmatched to any gene: 15. The germline V gene has CDR1 MNHEY and CDR2 SVGAGI. The CDR3 has 18 residues. Stated treatment: approximately nine-day PBMC culture with coronavirus spike peptide pools or control peptides (ViraFEST assay). With the Oncomine TCR Beta short-read assay, DNA from cultured CD4+ T cells was sequenced. A single record per CDR3 protein comes from TCRdb applying MiXCR to the PCR reads. There are some 14,000 distinct CDR3 sequences in the sample; about three fifths occur only once, and less than 15% lies in the top ten.

The clonotype originates from a human donor who had recovered from COVID-19. The sample comprised CD4+ T cells from blood, cultured in vitro. The chain joins TRBV6-5 to TRBJ2-7; TRBD2 matches at 10 bases. The CDR3: CASSYLSSGRGGPHEQYF. The CDR3 bases are TGTGCCAGCAGTTACCTATCTAGCGGGAGAGGGGGGCCCCACGAGCAGTACTTC.